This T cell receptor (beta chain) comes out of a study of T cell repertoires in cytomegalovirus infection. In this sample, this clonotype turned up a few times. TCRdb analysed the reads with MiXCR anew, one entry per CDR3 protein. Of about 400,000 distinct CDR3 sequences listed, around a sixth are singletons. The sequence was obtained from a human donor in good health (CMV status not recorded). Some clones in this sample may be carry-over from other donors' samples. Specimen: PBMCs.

The CDR3 spells CASSPRTSRSDTQYF. The CDR3 DNA is TGTGCCAGCAGCCCCAGGACTAGCCGCTCCGATACGCAGTATTTT. The chain has TRBV7-6 and TRBJ2-3, with TRBD2 identical over 8 bases. CDR3 length: 15 residues. V trimming: 5 bases; J trimming: 6 bases; junction bases outside the gene matches: 10. Germline values: CDR1 SGHVS, CDR2 FNYEAQ.